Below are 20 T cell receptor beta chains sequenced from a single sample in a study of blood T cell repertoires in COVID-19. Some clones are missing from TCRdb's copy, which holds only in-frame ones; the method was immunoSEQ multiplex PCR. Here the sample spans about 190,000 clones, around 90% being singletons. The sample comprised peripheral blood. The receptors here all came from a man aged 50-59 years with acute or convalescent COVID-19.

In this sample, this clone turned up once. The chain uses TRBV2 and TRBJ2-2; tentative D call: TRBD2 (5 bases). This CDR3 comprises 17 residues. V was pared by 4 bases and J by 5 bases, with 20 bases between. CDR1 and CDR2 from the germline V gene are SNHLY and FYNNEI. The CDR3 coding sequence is TGTGCCAGCAGTGGAACCACGTTATTAGCGAGAACCGGGGAGCTGTTTTTT. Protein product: CASSGTTLLARTGELFF.

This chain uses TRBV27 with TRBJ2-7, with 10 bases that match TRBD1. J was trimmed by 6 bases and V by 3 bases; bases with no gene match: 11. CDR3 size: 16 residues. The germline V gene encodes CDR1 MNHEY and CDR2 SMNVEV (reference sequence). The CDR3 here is CASSFLQGTGATEQYF. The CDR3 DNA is TGTGCCAGCAGTTTCCTCCAGGGGACAGGGGCGACCGAGCAGTACTTC.

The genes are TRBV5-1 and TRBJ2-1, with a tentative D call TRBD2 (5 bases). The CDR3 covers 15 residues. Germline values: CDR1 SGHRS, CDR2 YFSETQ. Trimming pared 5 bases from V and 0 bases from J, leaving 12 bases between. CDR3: CASSTSGSSYNEQFF. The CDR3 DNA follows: TGCGCCAGCAGTACGAGCGGAAGCTCCTACAATGAGCAGTTCTTC.

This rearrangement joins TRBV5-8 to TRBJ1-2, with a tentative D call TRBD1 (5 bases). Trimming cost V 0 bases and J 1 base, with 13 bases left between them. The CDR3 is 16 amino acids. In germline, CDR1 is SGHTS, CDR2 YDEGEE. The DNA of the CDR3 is TGTGCCAGCAGCTTGGTGCGGGACCCAAGTAACTATGGCTACACCTTC. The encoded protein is CASSLVRDPSNYGYTF.

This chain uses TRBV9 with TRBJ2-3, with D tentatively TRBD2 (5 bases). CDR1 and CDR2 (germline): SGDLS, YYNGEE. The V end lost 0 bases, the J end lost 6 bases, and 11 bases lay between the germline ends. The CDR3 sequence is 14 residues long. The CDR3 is CASSVVSSRDTQYF. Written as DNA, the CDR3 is TGTGCCAGCAGCGTAGTCTCTAGCCGCGATACGCAGTATTTT.

CDR3 DNA: TGTGCCAGTACCGCACGTCAGGGAGAAAAACTGTTTTTT. Translating gives CASTARQGEKLFF. J is TRBJ1-4 and V is TRBV19, with D possibly TRBD1 on 5 matching bases. In germline, CDR1 is LNHDA, CDR2 SQIVND (reference sequence). V lost 7 bases, J lost 8 bases, and 14 bases lay in between. This CDR3 contains 13 residues.

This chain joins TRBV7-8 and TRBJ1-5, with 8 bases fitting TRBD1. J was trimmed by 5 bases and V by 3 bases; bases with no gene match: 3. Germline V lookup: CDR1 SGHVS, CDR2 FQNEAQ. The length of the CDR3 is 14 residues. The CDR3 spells CASSFGTGHQPQHF. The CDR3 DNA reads TGTGCCAGCAGCTTTGGGACAGGACATCAGCCCCAGCATTTT. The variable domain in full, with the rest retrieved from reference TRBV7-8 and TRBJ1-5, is GAGVSQSPRYKVAKRGQDVALRCDPISGHVSLFWYQQALGQGPEFLTYFQNEAQLDKSGLPSDRFFAERPEGSVSTLKIQRTQQEDSAVYLCASSFGTGHQPQHFGDGTRLSIL.

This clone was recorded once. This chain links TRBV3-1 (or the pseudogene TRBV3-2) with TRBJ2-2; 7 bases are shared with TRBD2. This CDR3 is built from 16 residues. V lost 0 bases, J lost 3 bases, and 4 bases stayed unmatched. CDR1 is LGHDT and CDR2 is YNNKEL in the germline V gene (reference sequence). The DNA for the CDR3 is TGTGCCAGCAGCCAAGATCTAAGCGGGGACACCGGGGAGCTGTTTTTT. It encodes CASSQDLSGDTGELFF.

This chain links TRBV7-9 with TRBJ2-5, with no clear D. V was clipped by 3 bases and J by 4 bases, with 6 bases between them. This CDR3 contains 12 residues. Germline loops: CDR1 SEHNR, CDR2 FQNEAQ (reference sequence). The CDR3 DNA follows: TGTGCCAGCAGCTTTTATCCAGAGACCCAGTACTTC. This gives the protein CASSFYPETQYF.

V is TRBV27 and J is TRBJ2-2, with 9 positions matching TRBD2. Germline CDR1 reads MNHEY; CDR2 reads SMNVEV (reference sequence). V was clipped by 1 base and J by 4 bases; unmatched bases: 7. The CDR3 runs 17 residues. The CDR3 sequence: CASSLLLAGGTTGELFF. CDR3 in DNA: TGTGCCAGCAGTTTATTGTTGGCGGGAGGGACCACCGGGGAGCTGTTTTTT.

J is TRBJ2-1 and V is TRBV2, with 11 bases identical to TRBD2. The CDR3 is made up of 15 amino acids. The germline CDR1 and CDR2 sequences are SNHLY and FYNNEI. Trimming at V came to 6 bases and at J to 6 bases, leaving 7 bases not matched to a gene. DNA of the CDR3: TGTGCCAGCAGCCCCGGGACTAGCGGCCTCAATGAGCAGTTCTTC. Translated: CASSPGTSGLNEQFF. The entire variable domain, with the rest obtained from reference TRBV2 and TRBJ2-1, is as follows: EPEVTQTPSHQVTQMGQEVILRCVPISNHLYFYWYRQILGQKVEFLVSFYNNEISEKSEIFDDQFSVERPDGSNFTLKIRSTKLEDSAMYFCASSPGTSGLNEQFFGPGTRLTVL.

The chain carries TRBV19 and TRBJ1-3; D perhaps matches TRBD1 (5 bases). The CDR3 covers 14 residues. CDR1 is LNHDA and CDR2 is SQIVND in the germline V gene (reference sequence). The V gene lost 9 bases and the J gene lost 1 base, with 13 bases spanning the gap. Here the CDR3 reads CASRALGSGNTIYF. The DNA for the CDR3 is TGTGCCAGCAGGGCTCTCGGGTCTGGAAACACCATATATTTT.

This CDR3 reads CASSFDINQPQHF. As DNA, the CDR3 is TGTGCCAGCAGTTTTGACATCAATCAGCCCCAGCATTTT. The chain uses TRBV12-3 or TRBV12-4 and TRBJ1-5, with D unresolved. This CDR3 spans 13 amino acids. Trimming cost V 3 bases and J 3 bases, with 6 bases left between them.

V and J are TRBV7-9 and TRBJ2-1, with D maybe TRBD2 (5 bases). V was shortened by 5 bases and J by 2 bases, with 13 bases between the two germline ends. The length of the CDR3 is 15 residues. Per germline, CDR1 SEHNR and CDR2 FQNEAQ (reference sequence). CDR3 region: CASSPPSGAYNEQFF. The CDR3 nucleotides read TGTGCCAGCAGCCCCCCCAGCGGCGCCTACAATGAGCAGTTCTTC.

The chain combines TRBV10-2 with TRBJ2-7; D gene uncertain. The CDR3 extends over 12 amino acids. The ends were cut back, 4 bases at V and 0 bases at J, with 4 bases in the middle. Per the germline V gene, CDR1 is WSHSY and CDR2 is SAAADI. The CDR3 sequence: CASSAGSYEQYF. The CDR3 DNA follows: TGCGCCAGCAGTGCCGGCTCCTACGAGCAGTACTTC.

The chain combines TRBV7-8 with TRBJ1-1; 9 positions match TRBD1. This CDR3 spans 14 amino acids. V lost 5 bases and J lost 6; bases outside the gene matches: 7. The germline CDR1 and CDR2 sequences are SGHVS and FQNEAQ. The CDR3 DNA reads TGTGCCAGCAGCCTGCGGACAGGGGATGCTGAAGCTTTCTTT. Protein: CASSLRTGDAEAFF.

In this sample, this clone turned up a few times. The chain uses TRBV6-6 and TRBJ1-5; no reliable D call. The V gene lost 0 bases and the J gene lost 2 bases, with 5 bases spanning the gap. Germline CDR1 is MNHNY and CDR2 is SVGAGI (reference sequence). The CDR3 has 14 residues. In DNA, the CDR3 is TGTGCCAGCAGTTACTCCCGGGGCAATCAGCCCCAGCATTTT. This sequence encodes CASSYSRGNQPQHF.

CDR3 region: CASSLGRTGPRAETQYF. CDR3 in DNA: TGTGCCAGCAGCTTAGGAAGGACAGGTCCCCGAGCGGAGACCCAGTACTTC. This chain connects TRBV7-9 to TRBJ2-5; 7 bases are shared with TRBD1. In germline, CDR1 is SEHNR, CDR2 FQNEAQ (reference sequence). Trimming cost V 1 base and J 5 bases; bases outside gene matches: 13. The length of the CDR3 is 17 residues.

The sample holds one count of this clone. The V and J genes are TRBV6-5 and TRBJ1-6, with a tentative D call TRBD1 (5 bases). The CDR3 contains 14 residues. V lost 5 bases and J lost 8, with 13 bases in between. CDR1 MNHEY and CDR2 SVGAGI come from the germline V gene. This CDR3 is CASSLSGWDSPLHF. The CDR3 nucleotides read TGTGCCAGCAGTCTCTCAGGGTGGGATTCACCCCTCCACTTT.

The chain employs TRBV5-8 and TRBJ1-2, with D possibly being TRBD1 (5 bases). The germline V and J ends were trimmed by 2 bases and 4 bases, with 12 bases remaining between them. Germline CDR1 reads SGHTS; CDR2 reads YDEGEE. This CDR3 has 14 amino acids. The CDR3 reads CASSFLQGPYGYTF. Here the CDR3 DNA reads TGTGCCAGCAGCTTCCTTCAGGGCCCCTATGGCTACACCTTC.